The rows below give T cell receptor beta chains drawn from one sample of a study of CD8 T cells in Susac syndrome. TCRdb reprocessed the immunoSEQ multiplex PCR reads with MiXCR, giving one entry per CDR3 protein. The table includes 150,000 to 200,000 distinct CDR3 sequences, around 96% detected once. Sequenced input: CD4+ T cells from PBMCs. The receptors stem from a human donor in good health. Both conserved end residues are part of each CDR3. Fields, in order: V gene, J gene, D gene, clone size, CDR3 protein. D genes are given only for firm matches. The size field is filled for only some rows; it gives once, few, many or a size class.

TRBV29-1	TRBJ2-7	.	few	CSVAGIYEQYF
TRBV15	TRBJ1-4	.	once	CATSREENEKLFF
TRBV7-3	TRBJ2-6	.	.	CASSQGYSGANVLTF
TRBV29-1	TRBJ2-1	TRBD1	.	CSVEALGTGSGFF
TRBV20-1	TRBJ2-1	TRBD2	.	CSARGEGLADAEQFF
TRBV5-4	TRBJ2-7	TRBD2	.	CASSLPGTIPYEQYF
TRBV6-1	TRBJ2-7	TRBD1	.	CASRSILSMRTGLVYEQYF
TRBV20-1	TRBJ2-3	TRBD1	.	CSASMDRGLEDTQYF
TRBV6-6	TRBJ2-7	.	.	CASSYGPYEQYF
TRBV24-1	TRBJ1-1	.	.	CATSRGTEAFF
TRBV12-3/TRBV12-4	TRBJ2-1	.	.	CASSPNSGHEQFF
TRBV2	TRBJ2-2	.	.	CASMSRTGELFF
TRBV29-1	TRBJ1-2	.	.	CSVEEGNGYGYTF
TRBV6-2/TRBV6-3	TRBJ2-2	.	.	CASIWGFDTGELFF
TRBV3-1	TRBJ2-1	.	.	CASSQSGGSYNEQFF
TRBV7-9	TRBJ2-5	TRBD1	.	CASSSRDREETQYF
TRBV11-2	TRBJ2-3	.	.	CASSITGTQSTDTQYF
TRBV11-2	TRBJ2-5	.	.	CASSYVGPPETQYF
TRBV27	TRBJ2-1	.	.	CASSFSSAQQFF
TRBV27	TRBJ2-1	TRBD2	.	CASSYTAGAYNEQFF
TRBV13	TRBJ2-1	.	.	CASSLGGPANEQFF
TRBV5-1	TRBJ2-7	.	.	CASSLAGLTPLSSYEQYF
TRBV18	TRBJ2-7	TRBD1	.	CASSPGQTYEQYF
TRBV7-8	TRBJ1-2	.	.	CASSFGRRIYGYTF
TRBV24-1	TRBJ2-7	TRBD1	.	CATSPGTGIYEQYF
TRBV20-1	TRBJ2-3	.	.	CSARAGNTDTQYF
TRBV24-1	TRBJ2-1	.	.	CATSDRLDEQFF
TRBV6-5	TRBJ1-5	TRBD1	.	CASRRQGDGNQPQHF
TRBV12-3/TRBV12-4	TRBJ1-5	.	.	CASSSGERGRGEPQHF
TRBV29-1	TRBJ2-5	.	.	CSGGRLGNRETQYF
TRBV25-1	TRBJ2-7	.	.	CASSDPPAESSYEQYF
TRBV13	TRBJ1-2	.	.	CASSQQKLYGYTF
TRBV7-9	TRBJ2-5	TRBD1	once	CASSPSRGRETQYF
TRBV5-1	TRBJ2-7	.	.	CASSFEGAYEQYF
TRBV20-1	TRBJ2-7	.	.	CSAARHSVYEQYF
TRBV20-1	TRBJ2-3	.	.	CSASGGRPSTDTQYF
TRBV29-1	TRBJ1-4	.	once	CSVGTNEKLFF
TRBV7-2	TRBJ1-4	.	.	CASSLGAPEKLFF
TRBV20-1	TRBJ2-7	.	.	CSARDGDKSSYEQYF
TRBV20-1	TRBJ2-1	TRBD2	.	CSATGEAGEYNEQFF
TRBV6-2/TRBV6-3	TRBJ2-4	.	once	CASSSAGENIQYF
TRBV9	TRBJ2-1	.	.	CASSGSVYEQFF
TRBV23-1	TRBJ2-7	.	.	CASSHLDWGSSYEQYF
TRBV29-1	TRBJ2-7	.	few	CSVSLGSYEQYF
TRBV20-1	TRBJ2-5	.	.	CSAHWDTQETQYF
TRBV3-1	TRBJ1-4	.	.	CASSQRIEANEKLFF
TRBV28	TRBJ1-2	TRBD1	.	CASSVAGQGKDGYTF
TRBV11-2	TRBJ1-1	.	.	CASSPREQALNTEAFF
TRBV7-9	TRBJ2-1	TRBD1	.	CASRLGQGSHNEQFF
TRBV28	TRBJ2-7	.	.	CASEGNSYEQYF
TRBV7-2	TRBJ1-1	.	.	CASSPDRGF
TRBV5-1	TRBJ2-1	.	few	CASSIGQNNEQFF
TRBV5-5	TRBJ2-2	.	.	CASSNTENTGELFF
TRBV28	TRBJ1-5	.	.	CASSQEQGKRHF
TRBV19	TRBJ2-2	.	.	CASKVAANTGELFF